These 27 T cell receptor beta chains share one sample of origin, sequenced in a study of Ad26.COV2.S vaccination and SARS-CoV-2 variants. Assay: immunoSEQ multiplex PCR; the TCRdb copy retains only in-frame clones and omits some. The table shows about 350,000 clones, with approximately 84% occurring only once. Treatment of the sample: 15 to 20 received Ad26.COV2.S at low or high dose, single or two shots; several received placebo; per-sample allocation not given. Specimens were obtained on day 63 following the first vaccine or placebo injection. Material: peripheral blood, obtained in a trial of Ad26.COV2.S vaccine versus placebo. The source of these receptors is a person aged 18-65 years who received the Ad26.COV2.S COVID-19 vaccine or a placebo.

The rearrangement joins TRBV23-1 to TRBJ1-1; D perhaps matches TRBD1 (6 bases). TRBV23-1 carries the ORF label, with uncertain function. The CDR3 is 19 residues long. Trimming cost V 8 bases and J 3 bases, with 31 bases left between them. The DNA for the CDR3 is TGCGCCAGCCAGTCAAAGGGGGAGGGTGAGGGAAACGGGGACACTGAAGCTTTCTTT. Protein sequence: CASQSKGEGEGNGDTEAFF.

This clone was seen a single time. This chain uses TRBV7-2 with TRBJ2-2; D remains ambiguous. Trimming removed 0 bases at V and 1 base at J, with 9 bases between. From germline, CDR1 is SGHTA and CDR2 FQGNSA. CDR3 length: 16 amino acids. This CDR3 is CASSLAPLQNTGELFF. CDR3 DNA: TGTGCCAGCAGCTTAGCGCCGCTGCAGAACACCGGGGAGCTGTTTTTT.

The rearrangement links TRBV19 to TRBJ2-3; maybe TRBD2 (7 bases). This CDR3 is built from 15 residues. V lost 3 bases, J lost 2 bases, and 12 bases lay in between. In germline, CDR1 is LNHDA, CDR2 SQIVND (reference sequence). CDR3 DNA sequence: TGTGCCAGTAGTATCGGCGGGGGCAACACAGATACGCAGTATTTT. Its protein is CASSIGGGNTDTQYF.

The rearrangement links TRBV18 to TRBJ2-7, with TRBD1 identical over 7 bases. CDR3 length equals 16 residues. The V and J ends lost 3 bases and 0 bases, in that order; junction bases with no gene match: 8. CDR1 is KGHSH, CDR2 LQKENI, per germline. DNA of the CDR3: TGTGCCAGCTCACCTAGACAGGGACAGAGCTCCTACGAGCAGTACTTC. Encoded protein: CASSPRQGQSSYEQYF.

The sample holds one count of this clone. The chain links TRBV12-2 to TRBJ2-3; the tabulated D call, TRBD2, remains unverified against the DNA. TRBV12-2 is tagged as a pseudogene. CDR3 length: 15 residues. The CDR3 DNA is TGTGCAAGTCGTCGAACTAGCGGGAGTGCAGATACGCAGTATTTT. Protein: CASRRTSGSADTQYF.

This clone was detected once. J is TRBJ2-3 and V is TRBV4-3, with 13 bases lining up with TRBD2. The germline gives CDR1 LGHNA, CDR2 YSLEER. Losses at the gene ends were 6 bases for V and 2 bases for J; bases not matched to a gene: 14. This CDR3 is built from 19 residues. The CDR3 loop reads CASRLGLAGATTSTDTQYF. CDR3 bases: TGCGCCAGCAGACTCGGACTAGCGGGGGCCACGACATCCACAGATACGCAGTATTTT.

The J gene is TRBJ2-1, the V gene TRBV7-2, with TRBD2 identical over 10 bases. Looked up from germline, CDR1 is SGHTA and CDR2 is FQGNSA. V trimming: 5 bases; J trimming: 7 bases; junction bases outside the gene matches: 8. The CDR3 extends over 15 amino acids. The CDR3: CASSASSGGNNEQFF. CDR3 DNA sequence: TGTGCCAGCAGCGCGTCTAGCGGGGGAAATAATGAGCAGTTCTTC.

This clone was seen a few times. The genes are TRBV20-1 and TRBJ2-1; D gene uncertain. V lost 4 bases and J 5 bases, leaving 3 bases between the germline ends. The CDR3 loop spans 10 amino acids. Per the germline V gene, CDR1 is DFQATT and CDR2 is SNEGSKA (reference sequence). CDR3 coding DNA: TGCAGTGCTACAAACAATGAGCAGTTCTTC. Protein sequence: CSATNNEQFF.

The chain recombines TRBV7-2 with TRBJ2-7; D gene unclear. CDR1 is SGHTA, CDR2 FQGNSA, per germline. Trimming stripped 2 bases from V and 4 bases from J, with 9 bases between. The CDR3 is 13 residues long. The CDR3 DNA reads TGTGCCAGCAGCTTATCAGTGACATACGAGCAGTACTTC. Amino acid sequence: CASSLSVTYEQYF.

There are a few counts of this clone. The identical CDR3 is also encoded by other nucleotide sequences in the sample. CDR3 coding DNA: TGTGCCAGCAGCCCCCCGACTAGCACAGATACGCAGTATTTT. Its protein product is CASSPPTSTDTQYF. The V call is TRBV7-9, the J call TRBJ2-3; no reliable D call. Germline V gene lookup returns CDR1 SEHNR and CDR2 FQNEAQ (reference sequence). The CDR3 loop spans 14 amino acids. Trimming stripped 5 bases from V and 0 bases from J, with 9 bases between.

V gene TRBV5-1 combines with J gene TRBJ1-1; D perhaps matches TRBD1 (5 bases). Trimming took 3 bases from V and 4 from J, leaving 13 bases between them. Germline V CDR1 and CDR2: SGHRS, YFSETQ. CDR3 length: 14 residues. The DNA for the CDR3 is TGCGCCAGCAGCTCGAGGGACCCTACCACTGAAGCTTTCTTT. Amino acids: CASSSRDPTTEAFF.

The V call is TRBV7-2, the J call TRBJ2-4; D is possibly TRBD1 (7 bases). This CDR3 has 17 amino acids. V was cut by 5 bases and J by 2 bases, with 19 bases left in between. From germline, CDR1 is SGHTA and CDR2 FQGNSA. The CDR3 nucleotides read TGTGCCAGCAGCCCCAGGGGGGTGGGTTCAACCAAAAACATTCAGTACTTC. Translated: CASSPRGVGSTKNIQYF.

This sequence joins TRBV7-2 and TRBJ1-2; 8 nucleotides match TRBD1. V was pared by 3 bases and J by 3 bases, with 9 bases of the junction left unmatched. This CDR3 is 16 amino acids long. The germline V gene has CDR1 SGHTA and CDR2 FQGNSA. The CDR3 region is CASSFNPSTGDYGYTF. The CDR3 DNA sequence: TGTGCCAGCAGCTTCAACCCATCGACAGGGGACTATGGCTACACCTTC.

As to this clone: Other DNA sequences within the sample encode an identical CDR3. V gene TRBV29-1 combines with J gene TRBJ2-1; D not certain. V lost 4 bases and J lost 0, with 7 bases in between. Germline loops: CDR1 SQVTM, CDR2 ANQGSEA. This CDR3 has 13 amino acids. CDR3: CSVGGISYNEQFF. CDR3 bases: TGCAGCGTTGGAGGTATCTCCTACAATGAGCAGTTCTTC.

V is TRBV10-2 and J is TRBJ2-1, with TRBD2 as a possible D gene (5 bases). The CDR3 covers 15 residues. V lost 2 bases to trimming and J lost 4 bases, with 12 bases between them. Germline V lookup: CDR1 WSHSY, CDR2 SAAADI. CDR3 in amino acids: CASSENSRAYNEQFF. CDR3 nucleotide sequence: TGCGCCAGCAGTGAGAATTCGCGGGCGTACAATGAGCAGTTCTTC.

The chain recombines TRBV6-5 with TRBJ2-2, with D hard to call. Deletions cut 0 bases from V and 0 bases from J, with 8 bases between. This CDR3 comprises 16 residues. The germline V gene has CDR1 MNHEY and CDR2 SVGAGI. CDR3 sequence reads: CASSYSGSANTGELFF. The CDR3, as DNA: TGTGCCAGCAGTTACTCGGGCAGCGCGAACACCGGGGAGCTGTTTTTT.

This sequence joins TRBV6-1 and TRBJ1-2, with 7 bases matching TRBD1. The CDR3 runs to 13 residues. J was trimmed by 9 bases and V by 1 base; bases with no gene match: 5. CDR1 is MNHNS and CDR2 is SASEGT in the germline V gene. The CDR3 spells CASSEERGRSYTF. As DNA, the CDR3 is TGTGCCAGCAGTGAAGAGAGGGGGCGAAGCTACACCTTC.

V is TRBV27 and J is TRBJ1-5; the match to TRBD1 covers 7 bases. This CDR3 comprises 13 residues. The V gene's germline CDR1 is MNHEY and CDR2 SMNVEV (reference sequence). The trim removed 2 bases at V and 7 bases at J, leaving 2 bases unmatched. CDR3 sequence reads: CASSLTGDQPQHF. In DNA, the CDR3 is TGTGCCAGCAGTTTAACAGGGGACCAGCCCCAGCATTTT.

J is TRBJ1-4 and V is TRBV4-1, with 11 bases matching TRBD1. The ends lost 1 base at V and 7 bases at J; junction bases unmatched: 2. Germline CDR1 is MGHRA and CDR2 is YSYEKL. CDR3 length: 15 residues. The chain's CDR3 is CASSQAGQGVEKLFF. In nucleotides, the CDR3 is TGCGCCAGCAGCCAAGCGGGACAGGGGGTTGAAAAACTGTTTTTT.

This chain links TRBV19 with TRBJ2-5, with D maybe TRBD2 (5 bases). Trimming pared 6 bases from V and 8 bases from J, leaving 10 bases between. This CDR3 comprises 11 residues. Germline-derived CDR1 and CDR2 are LNHDA and SQIVND (reference sequence). CDR3 in amino acids: CASRTRGTQYF. The CDR3 DNA sequence: TGTGCCAGTAGGACCCGGGGAACCCAGTACTTC.

The rearrangement links TRBV4-3 to TRBJ1-2; D is possibly TRBD1 (5 bases). This CDR3 has 13 amino acids. V was clipped by 4 bases and J by 7 bases, with 13 bases between them. Germline V lookup: CDR1 LGHNA, CDR2 YSLEER. The CDR3 bases are TGCGCCAGCAGCCTACATCAGGGTTTTGGCTACACCTTC. Translated: CASSLHQGFGYTF.

This clone was detected ten times or more. The chain carries TRBV12-3 or TRBV12-4 and TRBJ2-1; a weak D match, TRBD2 (6 bases). The CDR3 has 13 residues. Trimming shortened V by 6 bases and J by 1 base, and 7 bases separated the two germline ends. In nucleotides, the CDR3 is TGTGCCAGCAGGGGGGGATCCTACAATGAGCAGTTCTTC. It encodes CASRGGSYNEQFF.

This clone appeared a single time. This sequence joins TRBV7-8 and TRBJ2-5, with 7 bases aligning to TRBD2. The CDR3 consists of 15 residues. The germline V gene encodes CDR1 SGHVS and CDR2 FQNEAQ. V was clipped by 1 base and J by 1 base; unmatched bases: 3. The CDR3 bases are TGTGCCAGCAGCTTAGTCGGGGGGACCCAAGAGACCCAGTACTTC. Its translation is CASSLVGGTQETQYF.

The chain couples TRBV28 to TRBJ2-2; a weak D match, TRBD1 (6 bases). The V and J ends lost 11 bases and 6 bases respectively, with 16 bases between them. The CDR3 loop spans 13 amino acids. CDR1 is MDHEN and CDR2 is SYDVKM in the germline V gene. CDR3 loop: CAGGRDIPGELFF. DNA of the CDR3: TGTGCCGGCGGCAGGGACATCCCCGGGGAGCTGTTTTTT.

This chain joins TRBV5-4 and TRBJ1-3; no reliable D call. There are 15 residues in the CDR3. CDR1 SGHNT and CDR2 YYREEE come from the germline V gene (reference sequence). V shed 4 bases and J shed 0 bases, with 11 bases lying between them. CDR3 sequence (DNA): TGTGCCAGCAGCCAATCTTTAAACTCTGGAAACACCATATATTTT. It yields the protein CASSQSLNSGNTIYF.

The genes are TRBV10-3 and TRBJ2-6, with D hard to call. The CDR3 is 11 amino acids. Germline V gene sequence: CDR1 ENHRY, CDR2 SYGVKD. Trimming removed 11 bases at V and 0 bases at J, with 2 bases between. As DNA, the CDR3 is TGTGCCTCCTCTGGGGCCAACGTCCTGACTTTC. This codes for CASSGANVLTF.

This clone was recorded once. This sequence joins TRBV18 and TRBJ2-5; D gene unclear. CDR3 length: 12 amino acids. The germline gives CDR1 KGHSH, CDR2 LQKENI. Trimming cost V 6 bases and J 4 bases, with 9 bases left between them. The CDR3 spells CASSLNAETQYF. The CDR3 nucleotides read TGTGCCAGCTCGCTTAACGCAGAGACCCAGTACTTC.